This T cell receptor (beta chain) is from a study of blood T cell repertoires in COVID-19. In the study overall: The analysed material was cDNA or gDNA that came from T cells, B-cell-depleted T cells, or PBMCs.

Clinical history as reported by participants underpinned cohort assignment. The study counted Cohort 3 donors as recovered given two negative PCRs, clearance, or symptom resolution. Sequencing used immunoSEQ multiplex PCR; TCRdb keeps in-frame clones, though not all of them. The sample shows around 300,000 clones, around nine tenths of them seen only once. Germline CDR1 reads SGHTA; CDR2 reads FQGTGA. The ends lost 5 bases at V and 2 bases at J; junction bases unmatched: 2. The CDR3 runs 15 residues. The sequence was obtained from a woman in her forties who had recovered from COVID-19. The chain has TRBV7-3 and TRBJ2-6; 8 bases agree with TRBD1. The sequenced sample was PBMCs or T cells enriched from blood (not recorded which). The CDR3 spells CASSPDRAGANVLTF. As DNA, the CDR3 is TGTGCCAGCAGCCCGGACAGGGCTGGGGCCAACGTCCTGACTTTC.